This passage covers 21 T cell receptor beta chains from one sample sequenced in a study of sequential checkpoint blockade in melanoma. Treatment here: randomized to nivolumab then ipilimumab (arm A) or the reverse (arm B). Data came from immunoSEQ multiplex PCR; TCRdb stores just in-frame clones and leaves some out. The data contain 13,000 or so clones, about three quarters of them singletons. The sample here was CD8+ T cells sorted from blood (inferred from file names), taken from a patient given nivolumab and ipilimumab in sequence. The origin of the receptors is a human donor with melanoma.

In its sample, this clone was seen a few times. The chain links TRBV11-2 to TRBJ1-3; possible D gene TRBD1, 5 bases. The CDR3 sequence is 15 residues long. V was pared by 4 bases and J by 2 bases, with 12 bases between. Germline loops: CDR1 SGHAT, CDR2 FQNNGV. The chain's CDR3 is CASSSDRTTGNTIYF. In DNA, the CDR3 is TGTGCCAGCAGCTCCGACCGGACAACTGGAAACACCATATATTTT.

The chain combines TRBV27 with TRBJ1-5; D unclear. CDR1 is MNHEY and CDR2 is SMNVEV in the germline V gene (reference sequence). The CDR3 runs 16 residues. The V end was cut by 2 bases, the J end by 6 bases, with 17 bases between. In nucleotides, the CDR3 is TGTGCCAGCAGTTTAATGTGGGCGGGTGGAGGTCAGCCCCAGCATTTT. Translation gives CASSLMWAGGGQPQHF.

The CDR3 loop reads CSVEDDLDLQETQYF. CDR3 sequence (DNA): TGCAGCGTTGAAGATGACCTAGACCTTCAAGAGACCCAGTACTTC. The V and J genes are TRBV29-1 and TRBJ2-5; no clear D. The CDR3 is made up of 15 amino acids. The germline CDR1 and CDR2 sequences are SQVTM and ANQGSEA. V was pared by 0 bases and J by 2 bases, with 13 bases between.

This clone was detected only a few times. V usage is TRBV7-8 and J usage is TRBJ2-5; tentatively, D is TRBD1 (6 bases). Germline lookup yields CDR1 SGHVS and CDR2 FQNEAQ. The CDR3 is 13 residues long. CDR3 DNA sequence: TGTGGCTCACAGGGACCGTCCCAAGAGACCCAGTACTTC. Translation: CGSQGPSQETQYF. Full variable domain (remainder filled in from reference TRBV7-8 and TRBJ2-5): GAGVSQSPRYKVAKRGQDVALRCDPISGHVSLFWYQQALGQGPEFLTYFQNEAQLDKSGLPSDRFFAERPEGSVSTLKIQRTQQEDSAVYLCGSQGPSQETQYFGPGTRLLVL.

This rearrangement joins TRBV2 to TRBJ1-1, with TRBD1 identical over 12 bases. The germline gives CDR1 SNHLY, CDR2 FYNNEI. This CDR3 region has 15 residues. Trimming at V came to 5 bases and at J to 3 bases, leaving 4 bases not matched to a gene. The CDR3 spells CASSWDRGPHTEAFF. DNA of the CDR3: TGTGCCAGCAGTTGGGACAGGGGGCCCCACACTGAAGCTTTCTTT.

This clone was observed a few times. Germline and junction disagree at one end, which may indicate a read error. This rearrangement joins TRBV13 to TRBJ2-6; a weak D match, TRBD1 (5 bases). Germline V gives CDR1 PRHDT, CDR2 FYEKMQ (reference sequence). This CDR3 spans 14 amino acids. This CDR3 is CASSLGAGANVLTF. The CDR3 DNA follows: TGTGCCAGCAGCCTAGGGGCCGGGGCCAACGTCCTGACTTTC.

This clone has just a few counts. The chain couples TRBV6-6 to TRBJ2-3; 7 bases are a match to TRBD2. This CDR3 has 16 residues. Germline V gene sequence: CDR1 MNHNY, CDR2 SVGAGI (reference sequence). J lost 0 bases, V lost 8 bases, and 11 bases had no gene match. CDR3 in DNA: TGTGCCAGCTCTAGGGGCGGGAGCCCTAGCACAGATACGCAGTATTTT. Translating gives CASSRGGSPSTDTQYF.

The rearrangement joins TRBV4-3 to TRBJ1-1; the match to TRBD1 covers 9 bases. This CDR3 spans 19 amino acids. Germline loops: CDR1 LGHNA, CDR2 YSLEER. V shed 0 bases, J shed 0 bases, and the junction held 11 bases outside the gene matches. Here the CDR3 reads CASSQDLGTGNPMNTEAFF. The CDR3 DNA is TGCGCCAGCAGCCAAGATCTTGGGACAGGGAACCCTATGAACACTGAAGCTTTCTTT.

CDR3 in amino acids: CASTPSGSSGTDTQYF. The CDR3, as DNA: TGTGCCAGCACCCCTAGCGGGAGCTCGGGAACAGATACGCAGTATTTT. The chain joins TRBV5-4 to TRBJ2-3, with 10 positions matching TRBD2. The germline CDR1 and CDR2 sequences are SGHNT and YYREEE (reference sequence). The CDR3 length is 16 residues. The J segment lost 3 bases and the V segment lost 6 bases, leaving 10 bases of the junction unmatched. The complete variable domain, with remaining parts taken from reference TRBV5-4 and TRBJ2-3, reads ETGVTQSPTHLIKTRGQQVTLRCSSQSGHNTVSWYQQALGQGPQFIFQYYREEENGRGNFPPRFSGLQFPNYSSELNVNALELDDSALYLCASTPSGSSGTDTQYFGPGTRLTVL.

Written as DNA, the CDR3 is TGTGCCAGCGGACCGGGACAGGGTTATTTTGGCTACACCTTC. Translated: CASGPGQGYFGYTF. This sequence joins TRBV27 and TRBJ1-2, with 9 nucleotides matching TRBD1. The germline V gene encodes CDR1 MNHEY and CDR2 SMNVEV (reference sequence). V shed 8 bases, J shed 7 bases, and the junction held 11 bases outside the gene matches. There are 14 residues in the CDR3.

Here the CDR3 reads CASSIRTGYTEAFF. The CDR3 DNA is TGTGCCAGTAGTATAAGGACAGGGTACACTGAAGCTTTCTTT. The chain recombines TRBV19 with TRBJ1-1; TRBD1 aligns across 8 bases. The CDR3 totals 14 residues. Germline CDR1 is LNHDA and CDR2 is SQIVND (reference sequence). Unmatched junction bases numbered 2, after V lost 2 bases and J lost 3 bases.

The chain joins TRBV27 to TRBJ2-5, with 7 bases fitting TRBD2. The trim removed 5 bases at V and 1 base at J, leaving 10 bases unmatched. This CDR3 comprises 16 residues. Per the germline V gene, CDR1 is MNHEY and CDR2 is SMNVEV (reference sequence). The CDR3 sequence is CASSPRLARSQETQYF. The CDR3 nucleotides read TGTGCCAGCAGTCCCAGACTAGCAAGGAGCCAAGAGACCCAGTACTTC.

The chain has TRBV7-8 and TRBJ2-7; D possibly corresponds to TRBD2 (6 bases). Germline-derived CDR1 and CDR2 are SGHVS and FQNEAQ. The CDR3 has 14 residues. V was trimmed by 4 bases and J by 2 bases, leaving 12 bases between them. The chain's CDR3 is CASSSGTQPYEQYF. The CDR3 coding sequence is TGTGCCAGCAGCTCCGGGACTCAGCCCTACGAGCAGTACTTC.

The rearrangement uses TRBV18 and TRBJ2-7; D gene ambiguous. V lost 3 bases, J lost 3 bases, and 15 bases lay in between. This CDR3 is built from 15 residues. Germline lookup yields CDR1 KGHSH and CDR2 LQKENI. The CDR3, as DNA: TGTGCCAGCTCACCGGGTCTAGAAGCCCTCTACGAGCAGTACTTC. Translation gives CASSPGLEALYEQYF.

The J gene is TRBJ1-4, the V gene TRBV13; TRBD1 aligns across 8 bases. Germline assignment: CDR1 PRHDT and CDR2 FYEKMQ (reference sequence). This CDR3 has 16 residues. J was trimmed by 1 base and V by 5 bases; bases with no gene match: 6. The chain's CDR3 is CASSLTGAGTNEKLFF. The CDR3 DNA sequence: TGTGCCAGCAGCCTGACAGGGGCCGGAACTAATGAAAAACTGTTTTTT.

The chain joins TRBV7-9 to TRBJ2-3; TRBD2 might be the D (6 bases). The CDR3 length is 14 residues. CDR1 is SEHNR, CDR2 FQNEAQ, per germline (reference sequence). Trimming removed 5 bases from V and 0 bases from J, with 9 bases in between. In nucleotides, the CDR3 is TGTGCCAGCAGCCTCAGCGGGAGCACAGATACGCAGTATTTT. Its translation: CASSLSGSTDTQYF.

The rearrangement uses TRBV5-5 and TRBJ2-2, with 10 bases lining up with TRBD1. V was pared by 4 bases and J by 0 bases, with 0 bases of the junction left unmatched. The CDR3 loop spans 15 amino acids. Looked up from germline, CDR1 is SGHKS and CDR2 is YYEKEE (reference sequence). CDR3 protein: CASSGTGANTGELFF. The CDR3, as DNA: TGTGCCAGCAGCGGGACAGGGGCGAACACCGGGGAGCTGTTTTTT.

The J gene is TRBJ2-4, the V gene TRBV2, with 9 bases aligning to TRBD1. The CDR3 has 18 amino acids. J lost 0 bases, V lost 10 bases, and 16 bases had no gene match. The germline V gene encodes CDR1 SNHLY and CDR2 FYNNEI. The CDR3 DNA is TGTGCCACAAAGAGTGACAGGGGGTCTTCAATAGCCAAAAACATTCAGTACTTC. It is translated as CATKSDRGSSIAKNIQYF.

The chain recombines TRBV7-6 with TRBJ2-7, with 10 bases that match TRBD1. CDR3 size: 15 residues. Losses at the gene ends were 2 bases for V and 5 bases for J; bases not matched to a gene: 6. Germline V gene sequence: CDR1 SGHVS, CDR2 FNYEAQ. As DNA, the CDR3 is TGTGCCAGCAGCTTATGGGGGACAGGGGTTAACGAGCAGTACTTC. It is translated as CASSLWGTGVNEQYF.

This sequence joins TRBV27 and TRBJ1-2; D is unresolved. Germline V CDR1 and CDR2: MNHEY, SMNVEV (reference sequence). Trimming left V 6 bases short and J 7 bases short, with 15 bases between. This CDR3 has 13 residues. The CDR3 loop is CASSTSNLFGYTF. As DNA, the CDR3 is TGTGCCAGCAGCACGTCTAACCTCTTTGGCTACACCTTC.

CDR3 residues: CASSLSLAGGTQYF. In nucleotides, the CDR3 is TGTGCCAGCAGCTTAAGTCTAGCGGGGGGTACGCAGTATTTT. V usage is TRBV7-3 and J usage is TRBJ2-3; TRBD2 matches 11 bases. Germline CDR1 and CDR2: SGHTA and FQGTGA. The CDR3 spans 14 residues. J was trimmed by 8 bases and V by 1 base; bases with no gene match: 2.